A selection of T cell receptor delta chains follows, all from one sample in a study of DNA immune sequencing with unique molecular identifiers. TCRdb called clones from the multiplex PCR reads again using CATT. The table has about 5,200 delta-chain clones, around 9.9% seen once; the top ten hold around 53%. Sequenced: gamma-delta T cells enriched from blood buffy coat, or unenriched PBMCs (not recorded which). These receptors were obtained from a human donor in good health. CDR3s include the opening cysteine and the closing phenylalanine or tryptophan. The order of the fields is V gene, J gene, CDR3 length, CDR3 protein.

v_gene: TRDV2
j_gene: TRDJ1
len: 14
CDR3aa: CACDTLGDANKLIF

v_gene: TRAV38-2/DV8
j_gene: TRDJ1
len: 19
CDR3aa: CAYRNPYYWGKTYTDKLIF

v_gene: TRAV29/DV5
j_gene: TRDJ1
len: 18
CDR3aa: CAASGSGDLRVYTDKLIF

v_gene: TRDV2
j_gene: TRDJ1
len: 20
CDR3aa: CACDTVLVWGSQRESDKLIF

v_gene: TRDV2
j_gene: TRDJ1
len: 17
CDR3aa: CACDKLGDTRYTDKLIF

v_gene: TRDV1
j_gene: TRDJ1
len: 20
CDR3aa: CALGELFLYTRNHDTDKLIF

v_gene: TRDV1
j_gene: TRDJ1
len: 13
CDR3aa: CALGELGSDKLIF

v_gene: TRAV29/DV5
j_gene: TRDJ1
len: 23
CDR3aa: CAARISPTRAGGYGPSDTDKLIF

v_gene: TRDV2
j_gene: TRDJ1
len: 17
CDR3aa: CACDKGYWGTGEGKLIF

v_gene: TRDV1
j_gene: TRDJ1
len: 26
CDR3aa: CALGEPHFLPLLGDSGVAGGTDKLIF

v_gene: TRDV2
j_gene: TRDJ3
len: 20
CDR3aa: CACDTVTPGRDTWDTRQMFF

v_gene: TRDV2
j_gene: TRDJ3
len: 19
CDR3aa: CACDNTGDRRSWDTRQMFF